The T cell receptor (beta chain) described here comes from a study of T cells after yellow fever vaccination. This clonotype was counted between two and nine times. TCRdb re-called the 5' RACE reads with MiXCR, one entry per CDR3 protein. The sample includes about 96,000 distinct CDR3 sequences, about 8.4% of them seen just once. The V and J ends lost 0 bases and 6 bases respectively, with 14 bases between them. This CDR3 spans 15 amino acids. CDR1 is MNHEY and CDR2 is SVGAGI in the germline V gene. This sequence joins TRBV6-5 and TRBJ1-2; D unresolved. The starting material was CD8+ T cells not binding an NS4B(214-222) dextramer, sorted from PBMCs, obtained more than 13 days after the first yellow fever vaccination. The TCR sequence derives from a young man who received the YFV17D yellow fever vaccine. CDR3 in amino acids: CASSYSARAKDGYTF. For the CDR3, the DNA is TGTGCCAGCAGTTACTCGGCGCGGGCGAAAGATGGCTACACCTTC.